The clone carrying this T cell receptor beta chain was observed at least ten times. Its antigen is undetermined. The germline V gene has CDR1 KGHSH and CDR2 LQKENI. This CDR3 has 17 residues. V was cut by 3 bases and J by 1 base, with 18 bases left in between. The data were taken from a study of early T cells in non-severe SARS-CoV-2 infection. Study-wide background: The sequenced material was bulk RNA from unsorted whole blood, and its chains were unpaired.

Individual cDNA molecules received unique molecular identifiers. Using its own MiXCR run on the 5' RACE reads, TCRdb lists one record per CDR3 protein. The table records more than 85,000 distinct CDR3 sequences, roughly an eighth of them present only once. Findings and limits, study-wide: The matching step, a VDJdb search, favored anti-spike CD8 responses and missed private and CD4 specificities.

The sample here was whole blood, taken at baseline. The receptor's source is an adult who was a healthcare worker with PCR-confirmed SARS-CoV-2 infection or an uninfected control (not recorded which). This rearrangement joins TRBV18 to TRBJ1-1; no definite D call. CDR3 sequence: CASSPRAKFAGNTEAFF. The CDR3 bases are TGTGCCAGCTCACCGCGGGCCAAATTTGCGGGGAACACTGAAGCTTTCTTT.